This T cell receptor beta chain was captured by sequencing in a study of T cells expressing NK-cell markers. Study information: Beta-chain profiling covered CD3+CD56+NKG2C+, CD3+CD56+NKG2C- and CD3+CD56-NKG2C+ sorted subsets. Seven of the eight sequenced donors were classified as HCMV-seropositive, and one was classified as seronegative.

Study-wide points: In a group of about 6 donors, dominant NKG2C+ clonotypes represented about 1.0-8% of CD8+ T cells.

In the case of this clonotype: The antigen is not known.

CDR1 is SGHRS and CDR2 is YFSETQ in the germline V gene. The CDR3 is made up of 15 amino acids. As the method of synthesis, 5'RACE template switching with UMIs yielded TCR beta cDNA. No DNA is given; TCRdb re-called the 5' RACE reads and lists each CDR3 protein once. This repertoire comprises 150,000 or so distinct CDR3 sequences; its ten largest clones make up approximately 17%. This sequence joins TRBV5-1 and TRBJ2-7; the TRBD1 assignment by TCRdb is unverifiable without DNA. The sequencing input was blood T cells: a sorted CD56 or NKG2C T cell subset, CD4+ or CD8+ T cells, or bulk PBMC T cells (not recorded which). This receptor was taken from a woman aged 18 to 75 in good health. The CDR3 protein is CASSFGRTGRDEQYF.